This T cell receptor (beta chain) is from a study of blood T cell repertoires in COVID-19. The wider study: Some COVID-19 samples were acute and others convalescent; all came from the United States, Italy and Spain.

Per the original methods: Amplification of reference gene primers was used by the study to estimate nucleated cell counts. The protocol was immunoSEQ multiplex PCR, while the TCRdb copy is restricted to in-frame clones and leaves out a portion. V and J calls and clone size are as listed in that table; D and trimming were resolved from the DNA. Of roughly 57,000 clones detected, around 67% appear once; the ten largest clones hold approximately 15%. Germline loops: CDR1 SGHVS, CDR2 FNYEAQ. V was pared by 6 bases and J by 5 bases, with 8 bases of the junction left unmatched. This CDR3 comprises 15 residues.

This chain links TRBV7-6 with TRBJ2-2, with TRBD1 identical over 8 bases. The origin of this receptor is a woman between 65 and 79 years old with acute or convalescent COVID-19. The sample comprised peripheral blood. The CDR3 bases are TGTGCCAGCAGACTACAGGGGGTCTCGACCGGGGAGCTGTTTTTT. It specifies CASRLQGVSTGELFF.